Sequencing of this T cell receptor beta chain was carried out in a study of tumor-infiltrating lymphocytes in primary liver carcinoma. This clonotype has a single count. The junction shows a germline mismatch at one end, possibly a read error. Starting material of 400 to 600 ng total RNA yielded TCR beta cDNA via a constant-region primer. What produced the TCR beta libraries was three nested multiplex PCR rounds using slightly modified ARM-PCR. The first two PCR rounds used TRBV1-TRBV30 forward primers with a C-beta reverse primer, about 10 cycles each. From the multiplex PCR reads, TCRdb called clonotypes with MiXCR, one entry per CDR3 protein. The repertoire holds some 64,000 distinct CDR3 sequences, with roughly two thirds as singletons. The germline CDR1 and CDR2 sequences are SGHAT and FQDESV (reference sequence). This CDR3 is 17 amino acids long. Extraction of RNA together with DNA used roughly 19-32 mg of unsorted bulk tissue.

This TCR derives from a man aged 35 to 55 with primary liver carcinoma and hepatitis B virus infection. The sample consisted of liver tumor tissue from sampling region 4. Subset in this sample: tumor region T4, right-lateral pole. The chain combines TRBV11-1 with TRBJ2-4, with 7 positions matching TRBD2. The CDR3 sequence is CAISFPGTSGTKKIQYF. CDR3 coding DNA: TGTGCCATCAGCTTTCCCGGGACCAGCGGGACCAAAAAAATTCAGTACTTC.